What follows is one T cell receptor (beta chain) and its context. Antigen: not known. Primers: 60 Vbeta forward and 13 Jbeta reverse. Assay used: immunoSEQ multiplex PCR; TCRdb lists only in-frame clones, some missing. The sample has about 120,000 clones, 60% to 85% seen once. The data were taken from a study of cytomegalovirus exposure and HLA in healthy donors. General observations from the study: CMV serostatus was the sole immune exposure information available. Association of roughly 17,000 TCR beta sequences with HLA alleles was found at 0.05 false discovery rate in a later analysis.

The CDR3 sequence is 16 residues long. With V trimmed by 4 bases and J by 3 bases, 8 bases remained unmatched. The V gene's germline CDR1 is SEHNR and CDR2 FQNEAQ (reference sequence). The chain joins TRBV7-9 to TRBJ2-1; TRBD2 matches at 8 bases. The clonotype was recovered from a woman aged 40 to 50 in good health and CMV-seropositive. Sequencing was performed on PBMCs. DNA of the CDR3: TGTGCCAGCAGCTCTCCGGCGGGACTAGTCTACAATGAGCAGTTCTTC. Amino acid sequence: CASSSPAGLVYNEQFF.